These 9 T cell receptor beta chains were all obtained from the same sample, sequenced in a study of beta chain features in type 1 diabetes. Of the isolated RNA, all was reverse transcribed, and so the sequenced material was expressed TCRB transcripts. Clones were sequenced by immunoSEQ multiplex PCR, and TCRdb holds only the in-frame ones, with some missing. The table records a few hundred thousand clones, 10% to 15% of them present only once. Sequenced input: naive CD4+ T cells from blood. The source of these receptors is a man between 18 and 29 years old in good health.

J is TRBJ2-7 and V is TRBV30; D is possibly TRBD1 (6 bases). The ends were cut back, 7 bases at V and 2 bases at J, with 15 bases in the middle. The CDR3 runs to 13 residues. Per the germline V gene, CDR1 is GTSNPN and CDR2 is SVGIG (reference sequence). Here the CDR3 reads CASSRGSAYEQYF. As DNA, the CDR3 is TGTGCCTCTTCCAGGGGCTCAGCCTACGAGCAGTACTTC.

This chain joins TRBV15 and TRBJ1-3, with TRBD1 as a possible D gene (5 bases). In germline, CDR1 is LNHNV, CDR2 YYDKDF (reference sequence). The CDR3 spans 15 residues. V gave up 0 bases and J gave up 4 bases, with 10 bases separating them. For the CDR3, the DNA is TGTGCCACCAGCAGAGAAATAACAGGCGGAAACACCATATATTTT. Translated, it gives CATSREITGGNTIYF.

This clone was counted between two and nine times. The rearrangement joins TRBV18 to TRBJ2-1; perhaps TRBD2 as D (6 bases). V was clipped by 9 bases and J by 3 bases, with 15 bases between them. In germline, CDR1 is KGHSH, CDR2 LQKENI. The CDR3 contains 14 residues. The CDR3 is CASSQADYYNEQFF. CDR3 nucleotides: TGTGCCAGTTCCCAAGCGGACTACTACAATGAGCAGTTCTTC.

J is TRBJ2-7 and V is TRBV11-2; 12 bases are shared with TRBD1. The CDR3 length is 15 residues. CDR1 is SGHAT and CDR2 is FQNNGV in the germline V gene. The trim removed 5 bases at V and 4 bases at J, leaving 6 bases unmatched. CDR3 in DNA: TGTGCCAGCAGCCGCAGGGGACAGGGGGCATACGAGCAGTACTTC. Translated, it gives CASSRRGQGAYEQYF.

The CDR3, as DNA: TGTGCCAGCCTCCCAGGGCAGGGTCAGCCCCAGCATTTT. As protein: CASLPGQGQPQHF. This chain connects TRBV6-6 to TRBJ1-5, with D perhaps TRBD1 (5 bases). This CDR3 spans 13 amino acids. Trimming removed 8 bases at V and 6 bases at J, with 14 bases between. Germline CDR1 is MNHNY and CDR2 is SVGAGI (reference sequence).

This rearrangement joins TRBV2 to TRBJ1-5, with TRBD1 matching 8 bases. The CDR3 has 15 amino acids. Germline V CDR1 and CDR2: SNHLY, FYNNEI. J gave up 7 bases and V 6 bases, and 11 bases lay outside the gene matches. The DNA of the CDR3 is TGTGCCAGCAGGGACGCTCAGGGGGCAGGACAGCCCCAGCATTTT. It specifies CASRDAQGAGQPQHF.

This clone was observed a few times. The chain combines TRBV4-1 with TRBJ1-6, with D uncertain. Deletions cut 0 bases from V and 11 bases from J, with 8 bases between. The V gene's germline CDR1 is MGHRA and CDR2 YSYEKL. The CDR3 spans 13 residues. CDR3 sequence reads: CASSQEWATPLHF. The CDR3 nucleotides read TGCGCCAGCAGCCAAGAATGGGCAACACCCCTCCACTTT.

The chain couples TRBV4-3 to TRBJ2-3, with TRBD2 as a possible D gene (6 bases). The CDR3 is 13 amino acids. Germline V gene sequence: CDR1 LGHNA, CDR2 YSLEER. Trimming took off 4 bases at V and 4 bases at J, with 9 bases between the two ends. The CDR3 bases are TGCGCCAGCAGCCCTGGGGAGGCAGATACGCAGTATTTT. Translating gives CASSPGEADTQYF.

This chain links TRBV7-8 with TRBJ2-1, with 9 bases lining up with TRBD2. CDR3 length: 17 residues. Germline CDR1 is SGHVS and CDR2 is FQNEAQ. Trimming at V came to 0 bases and at J to 4 bases, leaving 7 bases not matched to a gene. For the CDR3, the DNA is TGTGCCAGCAGCTTAGCGTTGGGCCTAGCGGGGTACAATGAGCAGTTCTTC. Its translation: CASSLALGLAGYNEQFF. Drawing the rest from reference TRBV7-8 and TRBJ2-1, the complete variable domain is GAGVSQSPRYKVAKRGQDVALRCDPISGHVSLFWYQQALGQGPEFLTYFQNEAQLDKSGLPSDRFFAERPEGSVSTLKIQRTQQEDSAVYLCASSLALGLAGYNEQFFGPGTRLTVL.